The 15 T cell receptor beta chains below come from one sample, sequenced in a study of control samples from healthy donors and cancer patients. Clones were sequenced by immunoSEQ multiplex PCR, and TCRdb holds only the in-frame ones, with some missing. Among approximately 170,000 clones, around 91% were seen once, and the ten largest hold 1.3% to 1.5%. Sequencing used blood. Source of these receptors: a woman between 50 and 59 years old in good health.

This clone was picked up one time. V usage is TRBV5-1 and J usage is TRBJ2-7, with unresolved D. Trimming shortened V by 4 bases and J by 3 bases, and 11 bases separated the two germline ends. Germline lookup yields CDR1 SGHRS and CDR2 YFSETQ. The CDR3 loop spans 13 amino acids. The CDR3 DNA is TGCGCCAGCAGCCCCAAAGGCCTCTACGAGCAGTACTTC. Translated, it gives CASSPKGLYEQYF. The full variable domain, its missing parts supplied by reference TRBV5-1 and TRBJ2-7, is KAGVTQTPRYLIKTRGQQVTLSCSPISGHRSVSWYQQTPGQGLQFLFEYFSETQRNKGNFPGRFSGRQFSNSRSEMNVSTLELGDSALYLCASSPKGLYEQYFGPGTRLTVT.

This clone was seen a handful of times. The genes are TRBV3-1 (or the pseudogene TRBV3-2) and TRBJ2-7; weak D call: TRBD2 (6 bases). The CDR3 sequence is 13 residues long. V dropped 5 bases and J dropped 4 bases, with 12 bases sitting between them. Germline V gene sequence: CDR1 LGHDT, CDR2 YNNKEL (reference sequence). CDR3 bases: TGTGCCAGCAGCGCGCGGGGCTCGTACGAGCAGTACTTC. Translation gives CASSARGSYEQYF.

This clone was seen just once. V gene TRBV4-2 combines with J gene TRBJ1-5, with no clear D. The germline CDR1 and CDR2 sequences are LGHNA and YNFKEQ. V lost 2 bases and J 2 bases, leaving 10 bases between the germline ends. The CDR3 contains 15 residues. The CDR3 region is CASSQSGVGNQPQHF. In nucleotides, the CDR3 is TGTGCCAGCAGCCAATCCGGGGTCGGCAATCAGCCCCAGCATTTT.

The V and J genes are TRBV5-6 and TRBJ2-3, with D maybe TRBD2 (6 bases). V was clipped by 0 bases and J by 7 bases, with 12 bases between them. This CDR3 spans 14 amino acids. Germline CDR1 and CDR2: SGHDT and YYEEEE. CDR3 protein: CASSLVTGLHTQYF. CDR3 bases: TGTGCCAGCAGCTTGGTAACGGGACTGCATACGCAGTATTTT.

As DNA, the CDR3 is TGTGCCAGCAGCCGCCCGACAGGGGCTGGTAGCAATCAGCCCCAGCATTTT. Amino acids: CASSRPTGAGSNQPQHF. The chain couples TRBV6-2 or TRBV6-3 to TRBJ1-5; TRBD1 agrees at 8 bases. Germline loops: CDR1 MNHEY, CDR2 SVGEGT. There are 17 residues in the CDR3. J was trimmed by 0 bases and V by 6 bases; bases with no gene match: 10.

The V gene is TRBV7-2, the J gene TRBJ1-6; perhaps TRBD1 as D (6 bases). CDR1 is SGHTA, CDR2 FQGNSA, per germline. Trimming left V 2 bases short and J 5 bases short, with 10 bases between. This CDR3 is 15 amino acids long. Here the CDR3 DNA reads TGTGCCAGCAGCTTACAGGGGCCCAATAATTCACCCCTCCACTTT. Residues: CASSLQGPNNSPLHF.

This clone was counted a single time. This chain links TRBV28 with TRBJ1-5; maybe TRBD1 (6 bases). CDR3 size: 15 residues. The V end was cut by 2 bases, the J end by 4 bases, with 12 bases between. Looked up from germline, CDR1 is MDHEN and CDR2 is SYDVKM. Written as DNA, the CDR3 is TGTGCCAGCAGTTTAAGGGGGGGCGGGAATCAGCCCCAGCATTTT. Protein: CASSLRGGGNQPQHF.

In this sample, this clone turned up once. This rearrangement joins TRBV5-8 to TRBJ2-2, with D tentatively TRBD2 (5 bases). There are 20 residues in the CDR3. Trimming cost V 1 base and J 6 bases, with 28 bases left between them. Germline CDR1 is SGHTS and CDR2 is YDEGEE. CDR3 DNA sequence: TGTGCCAGCAGCTTGAGGAGAGACTGGGTTAGAGCGGCTGCCGCCGGGGAGCTGTTTTTT. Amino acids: CASSLRRDWVRAAAAGELFF.

The DNA of the CDR3 is TGCAGCGCAAGGACTAGCGGAGCCTACGAGCAGTACTTC. Translation: CSARTSGAYEQYF. V and J are TRBV29-1 and TRBJ2-7; 10 nucleotides line up with TRBD2. The CDR3 has 13 amino acids. V was clipped by 7 bases and J by 2 bases; unmatched bases: 5. CDR1 and CDR2 (germline): SQVTM, ANQGSEA.

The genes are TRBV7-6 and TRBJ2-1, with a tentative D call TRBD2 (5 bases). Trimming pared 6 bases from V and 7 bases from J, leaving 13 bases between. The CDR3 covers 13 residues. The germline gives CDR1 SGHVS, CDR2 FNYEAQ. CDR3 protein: CASRPRGKNEQFF. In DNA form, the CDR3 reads TGTGCCAGCAGACCACGGGGTAAGAATGAGCAGTTCTTC.

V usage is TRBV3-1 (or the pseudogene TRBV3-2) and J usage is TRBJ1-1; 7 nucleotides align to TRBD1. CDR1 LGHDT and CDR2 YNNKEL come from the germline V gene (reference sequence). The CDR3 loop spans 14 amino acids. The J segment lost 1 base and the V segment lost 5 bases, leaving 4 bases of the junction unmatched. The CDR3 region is CASSWDSRNTEAFF. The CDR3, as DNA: TGTGCCAGCAGCTGGGACAGCCGGAACACTGAAGCTTTCTTT.

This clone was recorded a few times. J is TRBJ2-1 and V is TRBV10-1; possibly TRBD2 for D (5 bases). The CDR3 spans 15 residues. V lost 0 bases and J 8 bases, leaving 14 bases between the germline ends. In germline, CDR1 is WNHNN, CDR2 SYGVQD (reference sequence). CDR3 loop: CASSESTTPPYEQFF. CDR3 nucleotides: TGCGCCAGCAGTGAGTCGACTACCCCCCCCTATGAGCAGTTCTTC.

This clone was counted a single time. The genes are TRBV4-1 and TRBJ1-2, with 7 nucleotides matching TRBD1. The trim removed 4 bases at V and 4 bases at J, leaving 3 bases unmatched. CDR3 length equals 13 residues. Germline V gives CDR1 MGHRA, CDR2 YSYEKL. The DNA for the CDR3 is TGCGCCAGCAGCCCAGGGGGGACCTATGGCTACACCTTC. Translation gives CASSPGGTYGYTF.

The CDR3 region has the DNA TGTGCCAGCAGTCCTGGGGGCTTAGGGTACACAGATACGCAGTATTTT. The encoded protein is CASSPGGLGYTDTQYF. The V gene is TRBV28, the J gene TRBJ2-3, with D possibly TRBD1 on 6 matching bases. Germline V gives CDR1 MDHEN, CDR2 SYDVKM. V lost 5 bases and J 2 bases, leaving 17 bases between the germline ends. The CDR3 is made up of 16 amino acids. Filled out from reference TRBV28 and TRBJ2-3, the complete variable domain reads DVKVTQSSRYLVKRTGEKVFLECVQDMDHENMFWYRQDPGLGLRLIYFSYDVKMKEKGDIPEGYSVSREKKERFSLILESASTNQTSMYLCASSPGGLGYTDTQYFGPGTRLTVL.

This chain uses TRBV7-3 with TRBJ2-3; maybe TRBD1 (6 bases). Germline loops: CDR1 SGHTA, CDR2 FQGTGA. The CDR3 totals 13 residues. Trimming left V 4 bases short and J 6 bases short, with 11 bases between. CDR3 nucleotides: TGTGCCAGCAGCTCAGGGGTCTTCGATACGCAGTATTTT. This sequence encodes CASSSGVFDTQYF.